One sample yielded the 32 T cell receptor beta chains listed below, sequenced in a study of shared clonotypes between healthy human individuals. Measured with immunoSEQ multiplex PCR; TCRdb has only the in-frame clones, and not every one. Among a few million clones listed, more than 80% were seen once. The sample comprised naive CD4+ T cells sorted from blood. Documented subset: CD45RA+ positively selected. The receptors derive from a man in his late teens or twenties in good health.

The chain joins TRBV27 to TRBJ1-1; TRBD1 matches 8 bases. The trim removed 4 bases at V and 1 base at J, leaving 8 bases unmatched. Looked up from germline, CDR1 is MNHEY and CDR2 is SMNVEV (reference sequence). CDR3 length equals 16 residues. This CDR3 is CASSCGQGGENTEAFF. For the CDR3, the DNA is TGTGCCAGCAGTTGCGGACAGGGCGGGGAGAACACTGAAGCTTTCTTT.

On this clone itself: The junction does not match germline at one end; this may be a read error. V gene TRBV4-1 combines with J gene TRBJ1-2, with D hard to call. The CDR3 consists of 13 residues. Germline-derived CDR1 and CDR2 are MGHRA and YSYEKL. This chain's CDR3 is CASSQATNYGHTF. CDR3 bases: TGCGCCAGCAGCCAAGCGACTAACTATGGCCACACCTTC.

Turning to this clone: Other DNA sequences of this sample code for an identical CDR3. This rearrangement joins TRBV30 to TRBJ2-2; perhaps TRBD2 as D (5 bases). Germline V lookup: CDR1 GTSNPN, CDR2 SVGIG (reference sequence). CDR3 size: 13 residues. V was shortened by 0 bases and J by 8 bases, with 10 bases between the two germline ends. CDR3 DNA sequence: TGTGCCTGGAGTGTGAGGGTTGCGGGGGAGCTGTTTTTT. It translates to CAWSVRVAGELFF. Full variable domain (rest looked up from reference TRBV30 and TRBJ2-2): SQTIHQWPATLVQPVGSPLSLECTVEGTSNPNLYWYRQAAGRGLQLLFYSVGIGQISSEVPQNLSASRPQDRQFILSSKKLLLSDSGFYLCAWSVRVAGELFFGEGSRLTVL.

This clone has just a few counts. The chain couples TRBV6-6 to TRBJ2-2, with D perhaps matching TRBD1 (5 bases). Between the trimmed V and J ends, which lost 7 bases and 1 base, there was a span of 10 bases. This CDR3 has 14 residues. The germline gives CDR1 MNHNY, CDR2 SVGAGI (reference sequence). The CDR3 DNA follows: TGTGCCAGCAAGGGGTCAGAGAACACCGGGGAGCTGTTTTTT. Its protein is CASKGSENTGELFF.

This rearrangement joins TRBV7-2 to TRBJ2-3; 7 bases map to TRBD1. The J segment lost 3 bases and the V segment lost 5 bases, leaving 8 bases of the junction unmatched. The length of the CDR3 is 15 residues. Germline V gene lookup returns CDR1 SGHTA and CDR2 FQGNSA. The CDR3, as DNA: TGTGCCAGCAGCCCCAGACAGGGACGAACAGATACGCAGTATTTT. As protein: CASSPRQGRTDTQYF.

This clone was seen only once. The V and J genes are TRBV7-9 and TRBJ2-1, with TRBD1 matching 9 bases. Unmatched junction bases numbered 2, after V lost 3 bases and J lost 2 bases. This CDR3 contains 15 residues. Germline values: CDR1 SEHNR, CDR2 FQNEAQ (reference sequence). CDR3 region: CASSLGTGPYNEQFF. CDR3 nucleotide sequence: TGTGCCAGCAGCTTGGGGACAGGGCCCTACAATGAGCAGTTCTTC. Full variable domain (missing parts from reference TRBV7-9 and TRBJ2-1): DTGVSQNPRHKITKRGQNVTFRCDPISEHNRLYWYRQTLGQGPEFLTYFQNEAQLEKSRLLSDRFSAERPKGSFSTLEIQRTEQGDSAMYLCASSLGTGPYNEQFFGPGTRLTVL.

The CDR3 is CASSFRTSGSYNEQFF. CDR3 nucleotides: TGTGCCAGTAGTTTCAGGACTAGCGGGTCCTACAATGAGCAGTTCTTC. The rearrangement joins TRBV19 to TRBJ2-1, with 11 bases that match TRBD2. CDR1 and CDR2 (germline): LNHDA, SQIVND (reference sequence). The CDR3 has 16 residues. V was clipped by 5 bases and J by 1 base; unmatched bases: 4. Drawing the rest from reference TRBV19 and TRBJ2-1, the complete variable domain is DGGITQSPKYLFRKEGQNVTLSCEQNLNHDAMYWYRQDPGQGLRLIYYSQIVNDFQKGDIAEGYSVSREKKESFPLTVTSAQKNPTAFYLCASSFRTSGSYNEQFFGPGTRLTVL.

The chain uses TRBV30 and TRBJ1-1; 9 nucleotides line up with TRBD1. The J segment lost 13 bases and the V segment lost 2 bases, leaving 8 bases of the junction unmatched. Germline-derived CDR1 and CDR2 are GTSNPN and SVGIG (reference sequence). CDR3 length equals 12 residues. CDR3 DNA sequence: TGTGCCTGGAGTCCGGTACGGACAGGGGTTTTCTTT. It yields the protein CAWSPVRTGVFF.

DNA for the CDR3: TGTGCCAGCAGCTTACGCAGCTATGGCTACACCTTC. Translating gives CASSLRSYGYTF. The genes are TRBV11-2 and TRBJ1-2; D not resolved. The V and J ends lost 2 bases and 4 bases respectively, with 5 bases between them. Germline loops: CDR1 SGHAT, CDR2 FQNNGV. This CDR3 comprises 12 residues.

The CDR3 is CASSLEGLAGLYNEQFF. The DNA of the CDR3 is TGTGCCAGCAGCTTGGAGGGACTAGCGGGACTATACAATGAGCAGTTCTTC. This chain joins TRBV5-4 and TRBJ2-1; TRBD2 agrees at 13 bases. Germline V lookup: CDR1 SGHNT, CDR2 YYREEE (reference sequence). With 0 bases clipped from V and 4 bases from J, the junction kept 4 bases outside the gene matches. The CDR3 is 17 residues long.

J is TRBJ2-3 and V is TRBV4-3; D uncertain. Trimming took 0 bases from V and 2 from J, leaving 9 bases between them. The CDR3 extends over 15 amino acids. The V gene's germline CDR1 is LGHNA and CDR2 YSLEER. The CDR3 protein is CASSQEYFSTDTQYF. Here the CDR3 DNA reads TGCGCCAGCAGCCAAGAATACTTTTCCACAGATACGCAGTATTTT.

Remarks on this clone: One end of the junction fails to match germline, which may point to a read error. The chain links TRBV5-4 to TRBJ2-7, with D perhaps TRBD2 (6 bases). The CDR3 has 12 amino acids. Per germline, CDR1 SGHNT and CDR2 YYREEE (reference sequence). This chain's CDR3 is CASSLERVPLSF. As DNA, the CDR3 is TGTGCCAGCAGCTTGGAGCGGGTCCCACTGAGCTTC.

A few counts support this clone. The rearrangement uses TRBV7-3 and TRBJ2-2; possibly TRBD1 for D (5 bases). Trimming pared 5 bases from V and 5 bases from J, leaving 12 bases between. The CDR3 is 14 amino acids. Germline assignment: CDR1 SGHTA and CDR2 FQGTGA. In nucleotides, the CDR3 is TGTGCCAGCAGCCGATACCAGGGAACCGGGGAGCTGTTTTTT. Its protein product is CASSRYQGTGELFF.

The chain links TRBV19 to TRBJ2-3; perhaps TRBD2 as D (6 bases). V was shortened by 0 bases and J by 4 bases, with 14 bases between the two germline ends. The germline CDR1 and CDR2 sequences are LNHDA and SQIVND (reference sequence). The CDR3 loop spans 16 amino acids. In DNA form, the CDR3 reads TGTGCCAGTAGTATAGAGGGAGGACTGAGTTCAGATACGCAGTATTTT. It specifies CASSIEGGLSSDTQYF.

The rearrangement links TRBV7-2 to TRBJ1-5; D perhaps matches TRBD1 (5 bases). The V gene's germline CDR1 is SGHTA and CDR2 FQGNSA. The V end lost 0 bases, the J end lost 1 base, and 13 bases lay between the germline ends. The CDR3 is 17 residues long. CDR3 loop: CASSLAFGGASNQPQHF. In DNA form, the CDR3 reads TGTGCCAGCAGCTTAGCGTTCGGGGGTGCCAGCAATCAGCCCCAGCATTTT. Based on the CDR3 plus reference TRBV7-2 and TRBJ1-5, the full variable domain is GAGVSQSPSNKVTEKGKDVELRCDPISGHTALYWYRQSLGQGLEFLIYFQGNSAPDKSGLPSDRFSAERTGGSVSTLTIQRTQQEDSAVYLCASSLAFGGASNQPQHFGDGTRLSIL.

This CDR3 is CATSRVWAYEQYF. The CDR3 DNA follows: TGTGCCACCAGCAGAGTGTGGGCCTACGAGCAGTACTTC. The V call is TRBV15, the J call TRBJ2-7; D gene uncertain. V lost 1 base to trimming and J lost 2 bases, with 6 bases between them. Germline V gene sequence: CDR1 LNHNV, CDR2 YYDKDF (reference sequence). CDR3 size: 13 residues.

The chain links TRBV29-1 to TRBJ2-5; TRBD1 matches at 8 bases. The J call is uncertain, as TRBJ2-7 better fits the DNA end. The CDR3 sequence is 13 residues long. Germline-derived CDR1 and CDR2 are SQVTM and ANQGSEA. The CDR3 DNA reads TGCAGCGTTGATCGCGGCAGGGGGCTCGAGCAGTACTTC. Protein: CSVDRGRGLEQYF.

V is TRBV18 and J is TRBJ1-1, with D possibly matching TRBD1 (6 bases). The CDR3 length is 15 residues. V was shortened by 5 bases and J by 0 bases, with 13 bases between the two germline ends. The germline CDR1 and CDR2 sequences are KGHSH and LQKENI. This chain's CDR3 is CASSAITGLNTEAFF. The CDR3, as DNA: TGTGCCAGCTCAGCCATAACAGGGTTGAACACTGAAGCTTTCTTT. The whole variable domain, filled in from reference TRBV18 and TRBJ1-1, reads NAGVMQNPRHLVRRRGQEARLRCSPMKGHSHVYWYRQLPEEGLKFMVYLQKENIIDESGMPKERFSAEFPKEGPSILRIQQVVRGDSAAYFCASSAITGLNTEAFFGQGTRLTVV.

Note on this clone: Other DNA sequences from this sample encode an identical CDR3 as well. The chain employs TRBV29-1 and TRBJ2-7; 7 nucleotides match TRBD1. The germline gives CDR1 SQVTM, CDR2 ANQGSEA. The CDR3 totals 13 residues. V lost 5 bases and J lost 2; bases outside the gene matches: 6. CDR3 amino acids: CSVIRDSTYEQYF. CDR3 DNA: TGCAGCGTTATCCGGGACAGTACCTACGAGCAGTACTTC.

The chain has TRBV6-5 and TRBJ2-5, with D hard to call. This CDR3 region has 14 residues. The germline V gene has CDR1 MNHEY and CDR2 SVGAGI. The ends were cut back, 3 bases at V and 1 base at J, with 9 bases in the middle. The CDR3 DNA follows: TGTGCCAGCAGTTATACGAATATCCAAGAGACCCAGTACTTC. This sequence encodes CASSYTNIQETQYF.

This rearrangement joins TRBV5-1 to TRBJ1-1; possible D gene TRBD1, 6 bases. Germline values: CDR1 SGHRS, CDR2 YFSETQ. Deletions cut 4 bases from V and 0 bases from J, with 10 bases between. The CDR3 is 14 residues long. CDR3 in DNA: TGCGCCAGCAGCCGACAGGATATGAACACTGAAGCTTTCTTT. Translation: CASSRQDMNTEAFF. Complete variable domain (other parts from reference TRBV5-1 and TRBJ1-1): KAGVTQTPRYLIKTRGQQVTLSCSPISGHRSVSWYQQTPGQGLQFLFEYFSETQRNKGNFPGRFSGRQFSNSRSEMNVSTLELGDSALYLCASSRQDMNTEAFFGQGTRLTVV.

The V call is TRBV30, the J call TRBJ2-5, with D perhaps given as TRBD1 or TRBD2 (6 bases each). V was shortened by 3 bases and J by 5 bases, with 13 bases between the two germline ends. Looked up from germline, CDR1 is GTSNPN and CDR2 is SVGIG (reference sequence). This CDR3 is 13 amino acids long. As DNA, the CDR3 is TGTGCCTGGAGCGAGAGGGGGAGGGAGACCCAGTACTTC. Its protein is CAWSERGRETQYF.

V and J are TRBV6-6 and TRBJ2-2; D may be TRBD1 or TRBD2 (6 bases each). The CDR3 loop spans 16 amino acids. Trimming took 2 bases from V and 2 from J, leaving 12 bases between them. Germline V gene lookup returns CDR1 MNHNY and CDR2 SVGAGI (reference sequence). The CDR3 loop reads CASSYKGGGNTGELFF. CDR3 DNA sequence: TGTGCCAGCAGTTACAAGGGGGGTGGCAACACCGGGGAGCTGTTTTTT.

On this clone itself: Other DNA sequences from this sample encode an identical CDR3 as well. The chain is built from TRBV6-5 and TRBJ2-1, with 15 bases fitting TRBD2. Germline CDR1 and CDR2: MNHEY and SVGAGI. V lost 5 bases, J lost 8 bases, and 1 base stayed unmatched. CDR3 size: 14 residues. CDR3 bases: TGTGCCAGCAGTCGGACTAGCGGGAGGGATGAGCAGTTCTTC. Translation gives CASSRTSGRDEQFF.

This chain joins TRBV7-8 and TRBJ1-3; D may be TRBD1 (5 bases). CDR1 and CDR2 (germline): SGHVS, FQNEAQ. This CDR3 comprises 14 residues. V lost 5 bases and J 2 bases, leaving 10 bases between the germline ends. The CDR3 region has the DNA TGTGCCAGCAGCCCCACGGGGGCTGGAAACACCATATATTTT. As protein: CASSPTGAGNTIYF.

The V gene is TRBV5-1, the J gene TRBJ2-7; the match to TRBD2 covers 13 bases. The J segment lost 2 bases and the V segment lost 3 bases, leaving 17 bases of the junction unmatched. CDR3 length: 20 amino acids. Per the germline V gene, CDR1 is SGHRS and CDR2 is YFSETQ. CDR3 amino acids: CASSSGNTGLAGAPPYEQYF. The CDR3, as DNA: TGCGCCAGCAGCTCGGGGAACACTGGACTAGCGGGGGCCCCACCCTACGAGCAGTACTTC.

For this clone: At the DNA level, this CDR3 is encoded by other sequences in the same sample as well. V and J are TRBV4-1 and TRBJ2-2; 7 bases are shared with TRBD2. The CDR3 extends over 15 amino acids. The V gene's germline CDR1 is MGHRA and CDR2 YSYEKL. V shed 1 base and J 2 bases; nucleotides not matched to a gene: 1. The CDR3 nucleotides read TGCGCCAGCAGCCAAGCGGGGGGTAACACCGGGGAGCTGTTTTTT. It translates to CASSQAGGNTGELFF.

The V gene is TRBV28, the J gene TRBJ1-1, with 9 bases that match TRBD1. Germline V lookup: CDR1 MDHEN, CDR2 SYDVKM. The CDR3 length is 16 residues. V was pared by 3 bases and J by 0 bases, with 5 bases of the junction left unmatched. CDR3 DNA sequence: TGTGCCAGCAGTTTCGCCGGGACAGGGATGAACACTGAAGCTTTCTTT. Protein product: CASSFAGTGMNTEAFF.

The CDR3 DNA reads as TGTGCCAGCAGCCGCGGGCGGGGGGCCGAGCAGTACTTC. It is translated as CASSRGRGAEQYF. V and J are TRBV6-5 and TRBJ2-7; TRBD2 matches 8 bases. With V trimmed by 6 bases and J by 6 bases, 7 bases remained unmatched. Per germline, CDR1 MNHEY and CDR2 SVGAGI. CDR3 size: 13 residues.

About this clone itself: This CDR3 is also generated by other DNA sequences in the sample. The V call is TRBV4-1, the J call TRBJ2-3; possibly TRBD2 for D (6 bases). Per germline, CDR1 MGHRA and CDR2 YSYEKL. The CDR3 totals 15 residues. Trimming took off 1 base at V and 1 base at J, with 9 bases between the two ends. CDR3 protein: CASSQVGTGTDTQYF. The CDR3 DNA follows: TGCGCCAGCAGCCAAGTCGGGACTGGCACAGATACGCAGTATTTT.

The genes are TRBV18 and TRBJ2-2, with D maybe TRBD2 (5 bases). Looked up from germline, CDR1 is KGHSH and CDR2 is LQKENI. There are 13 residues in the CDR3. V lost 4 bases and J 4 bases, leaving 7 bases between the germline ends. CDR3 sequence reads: CASSRAGTGELFF. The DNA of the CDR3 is TGTGCCAGCTCACGGGCGGGCACCGGGGAGCTGTTTTTT.

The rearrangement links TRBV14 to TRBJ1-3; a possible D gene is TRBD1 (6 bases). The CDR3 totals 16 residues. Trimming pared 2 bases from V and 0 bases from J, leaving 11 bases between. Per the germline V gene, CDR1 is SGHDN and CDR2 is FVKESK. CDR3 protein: CASSQLPGHSGNTIYF. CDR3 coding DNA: TGTGCCAGCAGCCAATTACCGGGACACTCTGGAAACACCATATATTTT. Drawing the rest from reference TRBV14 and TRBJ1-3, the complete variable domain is EAGVTQFPSHSVIEKGQTVTLRCDPISGHDNLYWYRRVMGKEIKFLLHFVKESKQDESGMPNNRFLAERTGGTYSTLKVQPAELEDSGVYFCASSQLPGHSGNTIYFGEGSWLTVV.